This entry lists 32 T cell receptor beta chains sequenced from one sample in a study of OX40 agonist ivuxolimab in advanced cancers. Preparation of the library involved the immunoSEQ multiplex PCR assay. TCRdb mirrors the immuneACCESS table, restricted to in-frame sequences. Some clones are absent from its copies; in checked studies, under half trace to an unresolved V gene, and the reason for the others is unknown. Across this sample there are about 14,000 clones, with about 90% seen only once. The biggest ten clones account for about two thirds of the sample. The material was CD4+ or CD8+ T cells sorted from blood, obtained in a trial of the OX40 agonist ivuxolimab. Receptors originate from an adult with an advanced solid tumor such as melanoma, head and neck, liver or kidney cancer.

The table lists this clone with a count of one. The rearrangement joins TRBV6-5 to TRBJ2-1; D perhaps matches TRBD2 (7 bases). Germline V CDR1 and CDR2: MNHEY, SVGAGI. There are 15 residues in the CDR3. V lost 2 bases, J lost 9 bases, and 17 bases lay in between. In nucleotides, the CDR3 is TGTGCCAGCAGTTACGGGTTGGGGGGGGGCAGTGAGCAGTTCTTC. It specifies CASSYGLGGGSEQFF.

J is TRBJ2-5 and V is TRBV19; 7 bases fit TRBD2. The germline CDR1 and CDR2 sequences are LNHDA and SQIVND (reference sequence). J gave up 5 bases and V 5 bases, and 17 bases lay outside the gene matches. The CDR3 runs to 17 residues. The CDR3 here is CASSPLGGGSFRETQYF. The CDR3 bases are TGTGCCAGTAGTCCCCTCGGCGGCGGGAGTTTTCGGGAGACCCAGTACTTC.

This chain uses TRBV15 with TRBJ2-7; D possibly corresponds to TRBD2 (6 bases). Germline-derived CDR1 and CDR2 are LNHNV and YYDKDF (reference sequence). The CDR3 is 14 residues long. The V gene lost 3 bases and the J gene lost 3 bases, with 12 bases spanning the gap. DNA for the CDR3: TGTGCCACCAGCAGCGGACCGGGGGTCTACGAGCAGTACTTC. Translated: CATSSGPGVYEQYF.

The chain uses TRBV9 and TRBJ2-3, with D maybe TRBD2 (6 bases). Germline V gives CDR1 SGDLS, CDR2 YYNGEE. Between the trimmed V and J ends, which lost 2 bases and 0 bases, there was a span of 13 bases. The CDR3 contains 16 residues. The CDR3 DNA reads as TGTGCCAGCAGCGTTGAGGCGGGATCTAGCACAGATACGCAGTATTTT. It translates to CASSVEAGSSTDTQYF.

The chain couples TRBV7-8 to TRBJ2-5; D is ambiguous. Trimming took 8 bases from V and 1 from J, leaving 8 bases between them. Germline V lookup: CDR1 SGHVS, CDR2 FQNEAQ. The length of the CDR3 is 12 residues. The CDR3 DNA is TGTGCCAGCTCCATAGGCCAAGAGACCCAGTACTTC. Translated, it gives CASSIGQETQYF.

The chain employs TRBV19 and TRBJ2-7; 8 positions match TRBD1. V shed 9 bases, J shed 1 base, and the junction held 8 bases outside the gene matches. Looked up from germline, CDR1 is LNHDA and CDR2 is SQIVND (reference sequence). This CDR3 has 14 residues. This CDR3 is CASSTGAGSYEQYF. CDR3 DNA sequence: TGTGCCAGCTCGACAGGGGCCGGGTCCTACGAGCAGTACTTC.

The chain carries TRBV13 and TRBJ1-1, with 10 bases lining up with TRBD1. The CDR3 is 15 residues long. Trimming took 3 bases from V and 2 from J; bases not matched to a gene: 3. The germline gives CDR1 PRHDT, CDR2 FYEKMQ (reference sequence). CDR3 protein: CASSFGDRGNTEAFF. CDR3 DNA sequence: TGTGCCAGCAGCTTTGGGGACAGGGGCAACACTGAAGCTTTCTTT. Drawing the rest from reference TRBV13 and TRBJ1-1, the complete variable domain is AAGVIQSPRHLIKEKRETATLKCYPIPRHDTVYWYQQGPGQDPQFLISFYEKMQSDKGSIPDRFSAQQFSDYHSELNMSSLELGDSALYFCASSFGDRGNTEAFFGQGTRLTVV.

V gene TRBV5-8 combines with J gene TRBJ2-3; the match to TRBD2 covers 11 bases. Germline V lookup: CDR1 SGHTS, CDR2 YDEGEE. V dropped 4 bases and J dropped 0; count of bases not matched to a gene: 13. This CDR3 has 19 amino acids. The CDR3 coding sequence is TGTGCCAGCAGCCAACCTCTAGCGGGAGGCGCTCCTAGCACAGATACGCAGTATTTT. It yields the protein CASSQPLAGGAPSTDTQYF.

The CDR3 DNA follows: TGTGCCAGCACCCTGGACGGCTATCGAGGCGAGCAGTACTTC. Its translation is CASTLDGYRGEQYF. This chain uses TRBV6-6 with TRBJ2-7; D is undetermined. This CDR3 is 14 amino acids long. CDR1 MNHNY and CDR2 SVGAGI come from the germline V gene (reference sequence). Trimming removed 7 bases at V and 6 bases at J, with 19 bases between.

This clone appeared once. The chain combines TRBV4-1 with TRBJ1-1, with 7 nucleotides matching TRBD1. The CDR3 length is 14 residues. Trimming at V came to 7 bases and at J to 4 bases, leaving 9 bases not matched to a gene. Germline assignment: CDR1 MGHRA and CDR2 YSYEKL. The CDR3 loop reads CASNIGGGSTEAFF. In DNA form, the CDR3 reads TGCGCCAGCAACATAGGGGGCGGGAGCACTGAAGCTTTCTTT.

The chain couples TRBV7-3 to TRBJ2-3; TRBD2 agrees at 12 bases. CDR1 and CDR2 (germline): SGHTA, FQGTGA. J was trimmed by 10 bases and V by 1 base; bases with no gene match: 6. The CDR3 covers 15 residues. CDR3 bases: TGTGCCAGCAGCTTAAACCGACTAGCGGGAGTTCCGCAGTATTTT. This sequence encodes CASSLNRLAGVPQYF.

This clone was seen more than once but under ten times. This rearrangement joins TRBV5-1 to TRBJ2-1; 7 nucleotides line up with TRBD2. V was clipped by 1 base and J by 4 bases; unmatched bases: 2. CDR1 and CDR2 (germline): SGHRS, YFSETQ. The CDR3 sequence is 14 residues long. The CDR3 DNA follows: TGCGCCAGCAGCTTGCGGGGGGATTACAATGAGCAGTTCTTC. Its translation is CASSLRGDYNEQFF.

The chain uses TRBV28 and TRBJ2-7; TRBD2 aligns across 11 bases. The trim removed 6 bases at V and 0 bases at J, leaving 7 bases unmatched. The CDR3 is made up of 16 amino acids. In germline, CDR1 is MDHEN, CDR2 SYDVKM. CDR3 in amino acids: CASSYDLAGGSYEQYF. CDR3 in DNA: TGTGCCAGCAGCTATGATCTAGCGGGAGGCTCCTACGAGCAGTACTTC.

This chain connects TRBV4-1 to TRBJ1-5, with a possible D match to TRBD1 (5 bases). The CDR3 loop spans 15 amino acids. Germline V CDR1 and CDR2: MGHRA, YSYEKL. Between the trimmed V and J ends, which lost 0 bases and 1 base, there was a span of 7 bases. CDR3 coding DNA: TGCGCCAGCAGCCAAGATTGGGACAGCAATCAGCCCCAGCATTTT. This translates into CASSQDWDSNQPQHF.

The chain couples TRBV6-5 to TRBJ2-7, with D maybe TRBD2 (6 bases). Germline V CDR1 and CDR2: MNHEY, SVGAGI. This CDR3 has 15 residues. Trimming took off 2 bases at V and 2 bases at J, with 13 bases between the two ends. The CDR3 region is CASSYRRDRPYEQYF. The CDR3 DNA sequence: TGTGCCAGCAGTTACAGGCGGGACCGACCCTACGAGCAGTACTTC.

The J gene is TRBJ2-1, the V gene TRBV6-4, with D possibly being TRBD2 (7 bases). CDR3 size: 15 residues. V was trimmed by 0 bases and J by 6 bases, leaving 12 bases between them. Germline loops: CDR1 MRHNA, CDR2 SNTAGT. As DNA, the CDR3 is TGTGCCAGCAGTGACTCAGAGGGAGGGGGCAATGAGCAGTTCTTC. Its protein is CASSDSEGGGNEQFF.

The chain uses TRBV30 and TRBJ2-7; D is possibly TRBD2 (6 bases). The ends were cut back, 0 bases at V and 3 bases at J, with 9 bases in the middle. Germline V lookup: CDR1 GTSNPN, CDR2 SVGIG (reference sequence). The CDR3 is 13 residues long. CDR3 nucleotides: TGTGCCTGGAGTGTGGACTACGTCTACGAGCAGTACTTC. It specifies CAWSVDYVYEQYF.

The rearrangement links TRBV19 to TRBJ2-7, with D possibly matching TRBD1 (6 bases). With 4 bases removed from V and 4 bases from J, the gap between germline ends came to 11 bases. The CDR3 is 13 residues long. Per the germline V gene, CDR1 is LNHDA and CDR2 is SQIVND (reference sequence). The DNA of the CDR3 is TGTGCCAGTAGTACCTTCAGGGGTTACGAGCAGTACTTC. Translation gives CASSTFRGYEQYF.

The chain carries TRBV7-9 and TRBJ2-7; D gene uncertain. This CDR3 has 12 residues. In germline, CDR1 is SEHNR, CDR2 FQNEAQ (reference sequence). V lost 5 bases, J lost 4 bases, and 9 bases lay in between. Here the CDR3 DNA reads TGTGCCAGCAGCCAAGGGCCTTACGAGCAGTACTTC. This translates into CASSQGPYEQYF.

J is TRBJ2-3 and V is TRBV6-1, with D possibly being TRBD1 (6 bases). This CDR3 spans 21 amino acids. The ends were cut back, 2 bases at V and 0 bases at J, with 27 bases in the middle. CDR1 is MNHNS, CDR2 SASEGT, per germline. The CDR3 coding sequence is TGTGCCAGCAGTGAAAGGGGGATGAACGCAGGGTGGGGTTTTAGCACAGATACGCAGTATTTT. Its translation is CASSERGMNAGWGFSTDTQYF.

V and J are TRBV6-6 and TRBJ2-7, with no clear D. The germline CDR1 and CDR2 sequences are MNHNY and SVGAGI (reference sequence). Trimming pared 0 bases from V and 0 bases from J, leaving 9 bases between. This CDR3 is built from 15 residues. CDR3 nucleotide sequence: TGTGCCAGCAGTTACTCTTCCAGCGACTCCTACGAGCAGTACTTC. As protein: CASSYSSSDSYEQYF.

V is TRBV11-3 and J is TRBJ2-7, with 9 bases fitting TRBD2. The CDR3 is 15 amino acids. The germline V gene has CDR1 SGHNT and CDR2 YENEEA. With V trimmed by 5 bases and J by 3 bases, 8 bases remained unmatched. CDR3 sequence (DNA): TGTGCCAGCAGCCCCCTGGCGGGAGGGAACTACGAGCAGTACTTC. This codes for CASSPLAGGNYEQYF.

The genes are TRBV10-2 and TRBJ2-2; 12 positions match TRBD1. Looked up from germline, CDR1 is WSHSY and CDR2 is SAAADI. The CDR3 is 16 residues long. Germline trimming cut 5 bases from V and 6 bases from J; bases unmatched to any gene: 7. CDR3 sequence reads: CASSLRDRGRPGELFF. The CDR3 bases are TGCGCCAGCAGTCTCCGGGACAGGGGGCGTCCCGGGGAGCTGTTTTTT.

This chain joins TRBV7-6 and TRBJ2-2, with 7 bases identical to TRBD1. Losses at the gene ends were 5 bases for V and 4 bases for J; bases not matched to a gene: 22. The CDR3 extends over 20 amino acids. Germline V gives CDR1 SGHVS, CDR2 FNYEAQ. CDR3 coding DNA: TGTGCCAGCAGCAATCCACCGTCGCCCGAGACAGGGTCGCGCACCGGGGAGCTGTTTTTT. Translated, it gives CASSNPPSPETGSRTGELFF.

The V call is TRBV19, the J call TRBJ1-1; D might be TRBD1 (5 bases). The V gene lost 6 bases and the J gene lost 4 bases, with 12 bases spanning the gap. CDR3 size: 13 residues. CDR1 LNHDA and CDR2 SQIVND come from the germline V gene (reference sequence). The CDR3 sequence is CASSPGGGTEAFF. CDR3 bases: TGTGCCAGTAGCCCAGGTGGGGGCACTGAAGCTTTCTTT.

As to this clone: This CDR3 is also generated by other DNA sequences in the sample. V gene TRBV19 combines with J gene TRBJ2-3, with unresolved D. Between the trimmed V and J ends, which lost 3 bases and 0 bases, there was a span of 10 bases. Germline V gene lookup returns CDR1 LNHDA and CDR2 SQIVND (reference sequence). The CDR3 runs to 15 residues. CDR3 DNA: TGTGCCAGTAGTATCGAGGCTACTAGCACAGATACGCAGTATTTT. Its translation: CASSIEATSTDTQYF. The variable domain in full, with the rest retrieved from reference TRBV19 and TRBJ2-3, is DGGITQSPKYLFRKEGQNVTLSCEQNLNHDAMYWYRQDPGQGLRLIYYSQIVNDFQKGDIAEGYSVSREKKESFPLTVTSAQKNPTAFYLCASSIEATSTDTQYFGPGTRLTVL.

This rearrangement joins TRBV9 to TRBJ2-6; no clear D. This CDR3 comprises 15 residues. Looked up from germline, CDR1 is SGDLS and CDR2 is YYNGEE. Between the trimmed V and J ends, which lost 2 bases and 4 bases, there was a span of 10 bases. DNA of the CDR3: TGTGCCAGCAGCGTTCAGGTCCCCGGGGCCAACGTCCTGACTTTC. Translated, it gives CASSVQVPGANVLTF.

This clone is a singleton in its sample. The rearrangement uses TRBV7-9 and TRBJ1-2; D gene ambiguous. CDR1 is SEHNR and CDR2 is FQNEAQ in the germline V gene (reference sequence). V lost 4 bases to trimming and J lost 8 bases, with 11 bases between them. The length of the CDR3 is 12 residues. In DNA form, the CDR3 reads TGTGCCAGCAGCTCTGAGTCGGGGGGCTACACCTTC. Its translation: CASSSESGGYTF.

The chain carries TRBV6-6 and TRBJ1-1; no firm D call. Deletions cut 5 bases from V and 2 bases from J, with 12 bases between. The CDR3 length is 14 residues. CDR1 is MNHNY, CDR2 SVGAGI, per germline (reference sequence). The CDR3 bases are TGTGCCAGCAGTGCGTCGTTGGGTAACACTGAAGCTTTCTTT. It encodes CASSASLGNTEAFF.

This clone was observed a single time. This chain uses TRBV5-1 with TRBJ1-4; TRBD1 agrees at 8 bases. The CDR3 is 16 residues long. The germline gives CDR1 SGHRS, CDR2 YFSETQ. V lost 2 bases, J lost 7 bases, and 10 bases stayed unmatched. The CDR3 DNA follows: TGCGCCAGCAGCTTTGAAGCAGGGGGCGCGTTTGAAAAACTGTTTTTT. Translated, it gives CASSFEAGGAFEKLFF.

The J gene is TRBJ2-7, the V gene TRBV12-1. TRBV12-1 is termed a pseudogene. The CDR3 sequence is 13 residues long. The CDR3 DNA follows: TGTGCCAGCAGCTTTGGACCCTCCTACGAGCAGTACTTC. Its protein product is CASSFGPSYEQYF.

The chain combines TRBV7-9 with TRBJ2-1, with a possible D match to TRBD1 (6 bases). CDR3 length equals 15 residues. CDR1 and CDR2 (germline): SEHNR, FQNEAQ (reference sequence). Trimming shortened V by 3 bases and J by 6 bases, and 15 bases separated the two germline ends. The CDR3 nucleotides are TGTGCCAGCAGCTTCGCACAGGGTTTTATCAATGAGCAGTTCTTC. Translated: CASSFAQGFINEQFF.